The 29 T cell receptor beta chains presented below share a single source sample, sequenced in a study of T cell repertoires in cytomegalovirus infection (dated by TCRdb to the late 2010s). The sequencer listed for this sample is Illumina HiSeq 1500. TCRdb reworked the public reads: Q25 trimming with fastp, MiXCR clone assembly, productive beta chains retained. Rows are combined by CDR3 protein, so each entry shows the most common genes and DNA. The sample contains 170,000 or so distinct CDR3 sequences, over 13% of them found a single time. The ten most abundant clones make up 20% to 30% of the sample. The sample comprised PBMCs. All receptors come from a human donor in good health (CMV status not recorded). Some clones in this sample may be carry-over from other donors' samples.

In DNA form, the CDR3 reads TGCGCCAGCAGCCCTGAAGAGCTCAGCTCCTACGAGCAGTACTTC. This gives the protein CASSPEELSSYEQYF. The chain uses TRBV5-1 and TRBJ2-7; D is ambiguous. V lost 4 bases, J lost 0 bases, and 14 bases lay in between. Germline assignment: CDR1 SGHRS and CDR2 YFSETQ. CDR3 length equals 15 residues.

The sample holds one count of this clonotype. The V call is TRBV5-4, the J call TRBJ2-3; 9 bases align to TRBD1. The CDR3 loop spans 15 amino acids. Trimming at V came to 4 bases and at J to 3 bases, leaving 6 bases not matched to a gene. CDR1 is SGHNT and CDR2 is YYREEE in the germline V gene (reference sequence). CDR3 protein: CASSIRDRVTDTQYF. CDR3 in DNA: TGTGCCAGCAGCATCCGGGACAGGGTAACAGATACGCAGTATTTT.

J is TRBJ2-5 and V is TRBV29-1; 10 bases are shared with TRBD1. V gave up 6 bases and J gave up 0 bases; unmatched junction bases: 7. CDR3 length: 15 amino acids. Germline-derived CDR1 and CDR2 are SQVTM and ANQGSEA. This CDR3 is CSVVPGQGNQETQYF. The DNA for the CDR3 is TGCAGCGTGGTCCCGGGACAGGGGAACCAAGAGACCCAGTACTTC.

The chain recombines TRBV12-3 or TRBV12-4 with TRBJ1-2, with a weak D call TRBD1 (6 bases). The CDR3 spans 14 residues. Trimming pared 7 bases from V and 4 bases from J, leaving 16 bases between. CDR3 coding DNA: TGTGCCAGCACCGGGGTCGGGGGCCTCTATGGCTACACCTTC. Its translation: CASTGVGGLYGYTF.

In DNA form, the CDR3 reads TGTGCCACGTTCTGGGTGGATGGCTACACCTTC. This gives the protein CATFWVDGYTF. This chain uses TRBV10-3 with TRBJ1-2; D uncertain. Germline values: CDR1 ENHRY, CDR2 SYGVKD. The CDR3 is 11 amino acids. V was cut by 10 bases and J by 6 bases, with 12 bases left in between.

This clonotype was counted ten times or more. The CDR3 DNA reads as TGTGCCACAGTACCCCCACTTCGCGTCGGGTACGAGCAGTACTTC. It translates to CATVPPLRVGYEQYF. The V gene is TRBV7-8, the J gene TRBJ2-7; D gene ambiguous. Trimming removed 10 bases at V and 4 bases at J, with 23 bases between. The CDR3 runs 15 residues. The germline V gene has CDR1 SGHVS and CDR2 FQNEAQ.

This clonotype was found many times. The V and J genes are TRBV11-2 and TRBJ1-4; TRBD1 aligns across 9 bases. CDR3 size: 15 residues. The germline gives CDR1 SGHAT, CDR2 FQNNGV. V shed 3 bases, J shed 8 bases, and the junction held 7 bases outside the gene matches. CDR3 amino acids: CASSFTTGGKEKLFF. Here the CDR3 DNA reads TGTGCCAGCAGCTTTACGACAGGGGGAAAGGAAAAACTGTTTTTT.

The chain couples TRBV10-3 to TRBJ1-1; tentatively, D is TRBD1 (5 bases). Germline-derived CDR1 and CDR2 are ENHRY and SYGVKD. CDR3 length equals 14 residues. Trimming took off 0 bases at V and 5 bases at J, with 10 bases between the two ends. CDR3 region: CAISESGRATEAFF. CDR3 DNA sequence: TGTGCCATCAGTGAGTCGGGCAGGGCGACTGAAGCTTTCTTT.

In its sample, this clonotype was seen a few times. V and J are TRBV29-1 and TRBJ1-2, with D tentatively TRBD1 (5 bases). The CDR3 sequence is 14 residues long. Germline V gives CDR1 SQVTM, CDR2 ANQGSEA. Trimming left V 1 base short and J 3 bases short, with 12 bases between. The CDR3 region is CSVEVRGRDYGYTF. Written as DNA, the CDR3 is TGCAGCGTTGAAGTAAGGGGTCGGGACTATGGCTACACCTTC.

This clonotype was observed many times. The V and J genes are TRBV10-3 and TRBJ2-7; TRBD2 matches 9 bases. Germline CDR1 is ENHRY and CDR2 is SYGVKD. Trimming removed 3 bases from V and 5 bases from J; junction bases left unmatched: 11. The CDR3 loop spans 16 amino acids. The CDR3 coding sequence is TGTGCCATCAGTGACGCAGCGGGGGGCCTCGGGAACGAGCAGTACTTC. It yields the protein CAISDAAGGLGNEQYF.

This chain joins TRBV5-6 and TRBJ2-3, with unresolved D. The CDR3 length is 14 residues. Germline assignment: CDR1 SGHDT and CDR2 YYEEEE. Trimming pared 0 bases from V and 4 bases from J, leaving 9 bases between. Written as DNA, the CDR3 is TGTGCCAGCAGCTTGGGTAGGGAAGCAGATACGCAGTATTTT. This sequence encodes CASSLGREADTQYF.

This clonotype has ten or more counts. CDR3 in amino acids: CASSLALGRNQPQHF. The CDR3 DNA sequence: TGTGCCAGCAGCTTAGCGCTGGGCCGGAATCAGCCCCAGCATTTT. The chain employs TRBV7-6 and TRBJ1-5; D is unclear. The CDR3 covers 15 residues. The ends were cut back, 0 bases at V and 4 bases at J, with 10 bases in the middle. Germline CDR1 is SGHVS and CDR2 is FNYEAQ.

The chain links TRBV20-1 to TRBJ2-7, with unresolved D. The CDR3 consists of 12 residues. V lost 6 bases to trimming and J lost 2 bases, with 11 bases between them. The V gene's germline CDR1 is DFQATT and CDR2 SNEGSKA (reference sequence). CDR3 sequence: CSAPDGTYEQYF. CDR3 DNA sequence: TGCAGTGCCCCTGATGGGACCTACGAGCAGTACTTC.

This clonotype was counted ten times or more. The chain carries TRBV7-2 and TRBJ2-7; TRBD1 or TRBD2 may be the D gene (5 bases each). Between the trimmed V and J ends, which lost 3 bases and 0 bases, there was a span of 15 bases. Germline assignment: CDR1 SGHTA and CDR2 FQGNSA. This CDR3 is 16 amino acids long. CDR3 loop: CASSFAGTSSSYEQYF. The CDR3 DNA is TGTGCCAGCAGCTTCGCCGGGACGTCTAGCTCCTACGAGCAGTACTTC.

This clonotype has just a few counts. J is TRBJ1-5 and V is TRBV4-1; D unresolved. CDR1 and CDR2 (germline): MGHRA, YSYEKL. V was cut by 0 bases and J by 4 bases, with 10 bases left in between. The CDR3 runs to 15 residues. The CDR3 nucleotides read TGCGCCAGCAGCCAAGATGGGCGGACTAATCAGCCCCAGCATTTT. Its protein is CASSQDGRTNQPQHF.

In its sample, this clonotype was seen many times. The chain uses TRBV7-8 and TRBJ1-5, with 9 bases lining up with TRBD1. The CDR3 has 17 residues. Germline values: CDR1 SGHVS, CDR2 FQNEAQ. The V and J ends lost 3 bases and 1 base, in that order; junction bases with no gene match: 7. CDR3 in amino acids: CASSFLDGTGSNQPQHF. In nucleotides, the CDR3 is TGTGCCAGCAGCTTCCTTGACGGGACAGGGAGCAATCAGCCCCAGCATTTT.

The sample holds a few counts of this clonotype. The rearrangement uses TRBV5-6 and TRBJ1-1; possible D gene TRBD1, 6 bases. The ends were cut back, 1 base at V and 8 bases at J, with 12 bases in the middle. There are 13 residues in the CDR3. The germline gives CDR1 SGHDT, CDR2 YYEEEE. CDR3 protein: CASSLQGFWEAFF. The CDR3 bases are TGTGCCAGCAGCTTGCAGGGGTTCTGGGAAGCTTTCTTT.

There are a few counts of this clonotype. V usage is TRBV20-1 and J usage is TRBJ2-1, with TRBD2 identical over 13 bases. J was trimmed by 4 bases and V by 6 bases; bases with no gene match: 6. Germline V CDR1 and CDR2: DFQATT, SNEGSKA (reference sequence). The CDR3 is 15 residues long. CDR3 region: CSAPGLAGDYNEQFF. CDR3 nucleotides: TGCAGTGCACCCGGACTAGCGGGGGATTACAATGAGCAGTTCTTC.

Many counts were recorded for this clonotype. The genes are TRBV4-3 and TRBJ1-1; possible D gene TRBD1, 5 bases. The ends were cut back, 3 bases at V and 0 bases at J, with 11 bases in the middle. Germline V lookup: CDR1 LGHNA, CDR2 YSLEER. This CDR3 comprises 15 residues. The CDR3: CASSHADTLNTEAFF. CDR3 sequence (DNA): TGCGCCAGCAGCCACGCGGACACCTTGAACACTGAAGCTTTCTTT.

The table lists this clonotype with many counts. V gene TRBV5-6 combines with J gene TRBJ1-1, with TRBD1 as a possible D gene (6 bases). The CDR3 extends over 15 amino acids. Germline CDR1 is SGHDT and CDR2 is YYEEEE. Deletions cut 0 bases from V and 3 bases from J, with 12 bases between. The CDR3: CASSLVGGADTEAFF. The CDR3 nucleotides are TGTGCCAGCAGCTTGGTCGGGGGCGCGGACACTGAAGCTTTCTTT. Drawing the rest from reference TRBV5-6 and TRBJ1-1, the complete variable domain is DAGVTQSPTHLIKTRGQQVTLRCSPKSGHDTVSWYQQALGQGPQFIFQYYEEEERQRGNFPDRFSGHQFPNYSSELNVNALLLGDSALYLCASSLVGGADTEAFFGQGTRLTVV.

This clonotype was seen many times. This chain connects TRBV6-2 or TRBV6-3 to TRBJ2-1; D not certain. In germline, CDR1 is MNHEY, CDR2 SVGEGT. Trimming removed 5 bases at V and 8 bases at J, with 10 bases between. The CDR3 is made up of 12 amino acids. This chain's CDR3 is CASSQNSDEQFF. Here the CDR3 DNA reads TGTGCCAGCAGTCAGAACTCGGATGAGCAGTTCTTC.

This clonotype was counted between two and nine times. At one end the junction does not follow the germline gene, possibly because of a read error. The chain links TRBV4-1 to TRBJ2-5; D possibly corresponds to TRBD2 (5 bases). This CDR3 has 14 amino acids. CDR1 is MGHRA and CDR2 is YSYEKL in the germline V gene. CDR3 nucleotide sequence: TGTGCCAGCAGCCAAGTAGGGAGACAAGAGACCCAGTACTTC. This translates into CASSQVGRQETQYF.

V and J are TRBV27 and TRBJ1-1; D remains unclear. Germline assignment: CDR1 MNHEY and CDR2 SMNVEV (reference sequence). V lost 7 bases and J lost 1, with 7 bases in between. The CDR3 runs to 12 residues. In DNA form, the CDR3 reads TGTGCCAGCAAGTGGCCGAACACTGAAGCTTTCTTT. Protein: CASKWPNTEAFF.

This chain uses TRBV10-3 with TRBJ1-2, with TRBD1 identical over 8 bases. This CDR3 contains 12 residues. The germline V gene encodes CDR1 ENHRY and CDR2 SYGVKD. CDR3 nucleotide sequence: TGTGCGACAGTACAGGGGGACTATGGCTACACCTTC. Residues: CATVQGDYGYTF.

This clonotype occurred many times. The chain employs TRBV7-6 and TRBJ2-7, with D unclear. Germline V CDR1 and CDR2: SGHVS, FNYEAQ. The CDR3 extends over 11 amino acids. V was shortened by 4 bases and J by 8 bases, with 9 bases between the two germline ends. Written as DNA, the CDR3 is TGTGCCAGCAGCTCCGACATTCAGCAGTACTTC. Encoded protein: CASSSDIQQYF.

There are a few counts of this clonotype. The CDR3 sequence: CASRLDYLNTGELFF. In DNA form, the CDR3 reads TGTGCCAGCAGGCTGGACTACCTGAACACCGGGGAGCTGTTTTTT. The chain is built from TRBV2 and TRBJ2-2; D may be TRBD2 (6 bases). The germline V gene encodes CDR1 SNHLY and CDR2 FYNNEI. The CDR3 runs to 15 residues. V was shortened by 6 bases and J by 1 base, with 12 bases between the two germline ends.

This clonotype was seen at least ten times. The genes are TRBV12-3 or TRBV12-4 and TRBJ1-5; D not certain. The V end lost 2 bases, the J end lost 1 base, and 12 bases lay between the germline ends. The CDR3 has 16 residues. This CDR3 is CASSLRGWVSNQPQHF. CDR3 DNA: TGTGCCAGCAGTTTAAGAGGCTGGGTAAGCAATCAGCCCCAGCATTTT.

This chain links TRBV25-1 with TRBJ1-1; no firm D call. The CDR3 totals 14 residues. Germline V gene lookup returns CDR1 MGHDK and CDR2 SYGVNS. V lost 2 bases, J lost 1 base, and 8 bases lay in between. The CDR3 DNA reads as TGTGCCAGCAGTGAACTTGCGGGGAACACTGAAGCTTTCTTT. It encodes CASSELAGNTEAFF.

The genes are TRBV15 and TRBJ1-1, with D unclear. The length of the CDR3 is 13 residues. Germline lookup yields CDR1 LNHNV and CDR2 YYDKDF (reference sequence). The V gene lost 0 bases and the J gene lost 7 bases, with 9 bases spanning the gap. The CDR3 DNA reads as TGTGCCACCAGCAGAGATGTGGGGATTGAAGCTTTCTTT. It is translated as CATSRDVGIEAFF.